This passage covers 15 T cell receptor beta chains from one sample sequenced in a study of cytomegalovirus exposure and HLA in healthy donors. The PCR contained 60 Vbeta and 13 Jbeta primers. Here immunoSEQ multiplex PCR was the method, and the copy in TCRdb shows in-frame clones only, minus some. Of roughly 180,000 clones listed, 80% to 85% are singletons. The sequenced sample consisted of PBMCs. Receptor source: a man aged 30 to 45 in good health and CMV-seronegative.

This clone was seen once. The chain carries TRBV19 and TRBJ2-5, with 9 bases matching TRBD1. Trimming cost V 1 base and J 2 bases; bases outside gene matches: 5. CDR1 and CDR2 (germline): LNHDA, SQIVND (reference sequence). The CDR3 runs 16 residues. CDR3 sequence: CASSIGQGVPQETQYF. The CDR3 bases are TGTGCCAGTAGTATAGGACAGGGGGTCCCGCAAGAGACCCAGTACTTC.

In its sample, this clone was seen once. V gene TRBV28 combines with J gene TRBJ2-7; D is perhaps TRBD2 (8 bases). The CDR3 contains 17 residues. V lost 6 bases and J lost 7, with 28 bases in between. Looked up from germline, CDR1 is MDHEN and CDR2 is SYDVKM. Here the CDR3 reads CASRRGAWGRGNGEQYF. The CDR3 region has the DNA TGTGCCAGCAGGCGGGGGGCGTGGGGCAGGGGGAACGGAGAGCAGTACTTC.

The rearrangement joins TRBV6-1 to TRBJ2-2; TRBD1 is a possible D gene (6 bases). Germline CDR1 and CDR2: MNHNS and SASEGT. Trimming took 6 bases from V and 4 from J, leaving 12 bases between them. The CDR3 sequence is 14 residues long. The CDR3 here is CASSPLDSTGELFF. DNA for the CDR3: TGTGCCAGCAGCCCCCTGGACAGCACCGGGGAGCTGTTTTTT.

The CDR3 nucleotides are TGTGCCATCAGTGAGATCGACCGGGACTACTACGAGCAGTACTTC. Protein: CAISEIDRDYYEQYF. The chain joins TRBV10-3 to TRBJ2-7; TRBD2 agrees at 7 bases. V shed 2 bases, J shed 3 bases, and the junction held 7 bases outside the gene matches. In germline, CDR1 is ENHRY, CDR2 SYGVKD. The CDR3 runs to 15 residues.

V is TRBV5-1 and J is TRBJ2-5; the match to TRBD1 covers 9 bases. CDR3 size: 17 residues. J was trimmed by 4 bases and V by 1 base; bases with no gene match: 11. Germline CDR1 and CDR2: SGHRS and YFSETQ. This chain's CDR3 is CASSLTVGTGRGETQYF. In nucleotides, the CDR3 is TGCGCCAGCAGCTTGACCGTCGGGACAGGGAGGGGAGAGACCCAGTACTTC.

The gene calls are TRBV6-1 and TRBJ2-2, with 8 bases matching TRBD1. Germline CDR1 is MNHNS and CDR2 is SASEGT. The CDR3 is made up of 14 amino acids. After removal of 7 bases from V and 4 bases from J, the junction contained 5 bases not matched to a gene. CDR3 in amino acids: CASIRGRFTGELFF. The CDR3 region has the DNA TGTGCCAGCATCAGGGGGCGGTTCACCGGGGAGCTGTTTTTT.

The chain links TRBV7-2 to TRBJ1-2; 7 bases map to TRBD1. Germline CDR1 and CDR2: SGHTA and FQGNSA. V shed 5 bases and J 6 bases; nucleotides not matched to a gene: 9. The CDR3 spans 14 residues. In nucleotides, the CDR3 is TGTGCCAGCAGCCCGAACAGGGGTGAGGATGGCTACACCTTC. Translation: CASSPNRGEDGYTF.

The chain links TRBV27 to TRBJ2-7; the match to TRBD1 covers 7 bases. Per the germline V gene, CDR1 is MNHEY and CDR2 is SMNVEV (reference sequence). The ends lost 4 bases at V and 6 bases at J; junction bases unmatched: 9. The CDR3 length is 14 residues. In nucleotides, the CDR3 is TGTGCCAGCAGTTCCCCAGGGGGTCGGGGCGAGCAGTACTTC. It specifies CASSSPGGRGEQYF.

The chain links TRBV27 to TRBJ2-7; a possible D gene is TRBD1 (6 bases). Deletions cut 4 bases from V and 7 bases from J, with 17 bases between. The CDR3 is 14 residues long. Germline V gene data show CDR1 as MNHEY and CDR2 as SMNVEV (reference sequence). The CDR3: CASSSFQGPWEQYF. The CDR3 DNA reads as TGTGCCAGCAGTTCCTTTCAGGGGCCCTGGGAGCAGTACTTC.

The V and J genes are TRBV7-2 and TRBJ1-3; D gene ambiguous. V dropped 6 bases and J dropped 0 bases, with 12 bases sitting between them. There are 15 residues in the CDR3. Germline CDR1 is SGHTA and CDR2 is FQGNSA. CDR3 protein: CASSTRGNSGNTIYF. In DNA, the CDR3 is TGTGCCAGCAGTACGCGGGGAAACTCTGGAAACACCATATATTTT.

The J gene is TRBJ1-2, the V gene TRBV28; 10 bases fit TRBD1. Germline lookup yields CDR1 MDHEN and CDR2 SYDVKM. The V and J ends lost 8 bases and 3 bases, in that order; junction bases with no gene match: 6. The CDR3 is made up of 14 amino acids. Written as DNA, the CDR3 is TGTGCCAGCGGACAGGGGGTTGGGGACTATGGCTACACCTTC. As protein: CASGQGVGDYGYTF.

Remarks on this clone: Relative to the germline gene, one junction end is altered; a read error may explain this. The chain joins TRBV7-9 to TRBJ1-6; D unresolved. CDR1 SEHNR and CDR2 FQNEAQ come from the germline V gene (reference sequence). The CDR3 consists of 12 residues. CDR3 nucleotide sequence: TGTTCCAGCAGTCTTAGCGACCTACCCCTCCACTTT. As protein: CSSSLSDLPLHF. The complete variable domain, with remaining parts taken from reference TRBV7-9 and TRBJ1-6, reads DTGVSQNPRHKITKRGQNVTFRCDPISEHNRLYWYRQTLGQGPEFLTYFQNEAQLEKSRLLSDRFSAERPKGSFSTLEIQRTEQGDSAMYLCSSSLSDLPLHFGNGTRLTVT.

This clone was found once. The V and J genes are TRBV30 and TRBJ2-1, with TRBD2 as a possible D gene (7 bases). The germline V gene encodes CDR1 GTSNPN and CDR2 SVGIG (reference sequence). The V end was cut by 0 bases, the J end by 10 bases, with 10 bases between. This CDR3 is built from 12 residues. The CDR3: CAWSVSGGEQFF. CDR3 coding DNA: TGTGCCTGGAGTGTATCGGGGGGCGAGCAGTTCTTC.

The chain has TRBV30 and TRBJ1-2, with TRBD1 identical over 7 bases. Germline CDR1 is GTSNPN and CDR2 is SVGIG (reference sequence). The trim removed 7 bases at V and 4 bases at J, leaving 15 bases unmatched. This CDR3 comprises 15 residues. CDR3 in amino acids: CALNRPGQPFYGYTF. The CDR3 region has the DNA TGTGCCTTGAACCGCCCGGGACAGCCCTTCTATGGCTACACCTTC.

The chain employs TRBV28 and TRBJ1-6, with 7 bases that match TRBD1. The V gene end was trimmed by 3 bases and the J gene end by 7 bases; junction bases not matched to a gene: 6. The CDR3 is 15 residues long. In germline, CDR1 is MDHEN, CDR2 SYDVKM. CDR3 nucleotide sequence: TGTGCCAGCAGTTTCGTCGACAGGGAAAATTCACCCCTCCACTTT. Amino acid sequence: CASSFVDRENSPLHF.